The entry below gives a single T cell receptor (beta chain) sequence along with its context. This sample is drawn from a study of blood T cell repertoires in COVID-19. Germline V gives CDR1 MNHEY, CDR2 SVGAGI. The CDR3 runs to 13 residues. Trimming took 4 bases from V and 7 from J, leaving 11 bases between them. The method was immunoSEQ multiplex PCR; TCRdb's version includes in-frame clones alone and lacks a portion of them. This sample carries approximately 440,000 clones, approximately 86% of them seen once, and the ten largest clones take 0.7%. J is TRBJ1-5 and V is TRBV6-5; TRBD1 might be the D (6 bases). This TCR came from a woman between 18 and 30 years old who had recovered from COVID-19. The source material was PBMCs or T cells enriched from blood (not recorded which). For the CDR3, the DNA is TGTGCCAGCAGTTTCCGGACAGACCAGCCCCAGCATTTT. It encodes CASSFRTDQPQHF.